Reported below is one T cell receptor (beta chain). Its antigen is unidentified. PCR used 60 Vbeta primers and 13 Jbeta primers. Only in-frame clones appear in the TCRdb table, and some are missing; sequencing was by immunoSEQ multiplex PCR. The table has around 88,000 clones, around 73% seen once. This record belongs to a study of cytomegalovirus exposure and HLA in healthy donors. Study summary: As released early, the data held some 85 million unique TCRs from HLA-typed donors. Falling in the Caucasian-associated ancestry cluster were 65% to 90% of some 400 genotyped donors.

Regarding the study as a whole: Other equally common chains were less clonally expanded than HLA-associated TCR beta chains, a later analysis showed.

The J segment lost 0 bases and the V segment lost 3 bases, leaving 4 bases of the junction unmatched. Germline CDR1 KGHSH, CDR2 LQKENI. This CDR3 contains 15 residues. The sample taken for sequencing was PBMCs. V gene TRBV18 combines with J gene TRBJ2-7, with 8 bases lining up with TRBD2. The receptor was isolated from a woman in her thirties or forties in good health and CMV-seropositive. Here the CDR3 reads CASSPRGGSSYEQYF. As DNA, the CDR3 is TGTGCCAGCTCACCCCGGGGGGGCAGCTCCTACGAGCAGTACTTC. Based on the CDR3 plus reference TRBV18 and TRBJ2-7, the full variable domain is NAGVMQNPRHLVRRRGQEARLRCSPMKGHSHVYWYRQLPEEGLKFMVYLQKENIIDESGMPKERFSAEFPKEGPSILRIQQVVRGDSAAYFCASSPRGGSSYEQYFGPGTRLTVT.